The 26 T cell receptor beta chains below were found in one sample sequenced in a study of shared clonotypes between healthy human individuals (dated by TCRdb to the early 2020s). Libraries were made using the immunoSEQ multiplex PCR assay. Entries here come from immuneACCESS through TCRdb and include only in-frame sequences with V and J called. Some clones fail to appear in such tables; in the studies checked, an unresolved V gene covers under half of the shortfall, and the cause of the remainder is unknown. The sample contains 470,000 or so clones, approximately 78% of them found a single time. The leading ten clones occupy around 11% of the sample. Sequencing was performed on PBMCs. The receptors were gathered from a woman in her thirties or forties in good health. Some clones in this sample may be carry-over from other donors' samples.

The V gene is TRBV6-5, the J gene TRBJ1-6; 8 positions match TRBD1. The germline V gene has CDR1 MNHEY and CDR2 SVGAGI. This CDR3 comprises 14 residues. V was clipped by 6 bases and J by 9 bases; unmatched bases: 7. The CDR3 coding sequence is TGTGCCAGCAGCCAAACAGGGGGAGGTTCACCCCTCCACTTT. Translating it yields CASSQTGGGSPLHF.

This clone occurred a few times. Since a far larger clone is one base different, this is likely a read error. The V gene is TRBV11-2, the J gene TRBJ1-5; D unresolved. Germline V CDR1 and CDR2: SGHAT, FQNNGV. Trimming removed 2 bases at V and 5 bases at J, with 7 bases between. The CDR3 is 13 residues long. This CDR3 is CASSLHGDQPQHF. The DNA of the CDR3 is TGTGCCAGCAGCTTACATGGGGATCAGCCCCAGCATTTT.

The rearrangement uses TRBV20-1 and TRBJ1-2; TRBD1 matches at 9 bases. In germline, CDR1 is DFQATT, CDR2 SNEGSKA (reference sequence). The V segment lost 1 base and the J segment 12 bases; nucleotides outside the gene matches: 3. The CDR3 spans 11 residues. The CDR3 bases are TGCAGTGCTAGAGTCGGGGACAGGGACACCTTC. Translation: CSARVGDRDTF.

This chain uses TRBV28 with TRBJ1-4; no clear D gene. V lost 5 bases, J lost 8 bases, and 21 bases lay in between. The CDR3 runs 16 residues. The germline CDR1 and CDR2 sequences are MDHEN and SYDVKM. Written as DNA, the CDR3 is TGTGCCAGCAGTACTACCCATGAAGGGCGTGGCGAAAAACTGTTTTTT. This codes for CASSTTHEGRGEKLFF.

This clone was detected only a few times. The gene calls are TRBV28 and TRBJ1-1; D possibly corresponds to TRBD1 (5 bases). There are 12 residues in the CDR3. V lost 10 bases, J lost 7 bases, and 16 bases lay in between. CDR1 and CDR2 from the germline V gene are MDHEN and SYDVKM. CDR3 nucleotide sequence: TGTGCCATCCAGGGCCATCCGGATGAAGCTTTCTTT. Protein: CAIQGHPDEAFF.

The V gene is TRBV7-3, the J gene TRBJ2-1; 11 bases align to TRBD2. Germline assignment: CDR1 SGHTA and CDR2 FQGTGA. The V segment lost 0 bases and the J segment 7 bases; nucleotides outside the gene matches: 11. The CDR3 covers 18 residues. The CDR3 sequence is CASSLTSVAGGPRNEQFF. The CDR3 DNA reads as TGTGCCAGCAGCTTAACGTCCGTAGCGGGAGGGCCAAGGAATGAGCAGTTCTTC.

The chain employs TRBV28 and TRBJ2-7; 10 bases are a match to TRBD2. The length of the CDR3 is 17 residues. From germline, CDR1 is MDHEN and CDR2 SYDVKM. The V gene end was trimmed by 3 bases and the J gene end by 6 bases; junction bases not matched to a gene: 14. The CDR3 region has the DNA TGTGCCAGCAGTTTGGGGACTCTGGCTAGCGGGAGCGGCGAGCAGTACTTC. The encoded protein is CASSLGTLASGSGEQYF.

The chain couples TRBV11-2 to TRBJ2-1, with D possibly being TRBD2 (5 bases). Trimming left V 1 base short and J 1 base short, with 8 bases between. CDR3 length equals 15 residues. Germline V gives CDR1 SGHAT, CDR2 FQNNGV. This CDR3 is CASSLVPGSYNEQFF. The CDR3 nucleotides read TGTGCCAGCAGCTTAGTTCCGGGGTCCTACAATGAGCAGTTCTTC.

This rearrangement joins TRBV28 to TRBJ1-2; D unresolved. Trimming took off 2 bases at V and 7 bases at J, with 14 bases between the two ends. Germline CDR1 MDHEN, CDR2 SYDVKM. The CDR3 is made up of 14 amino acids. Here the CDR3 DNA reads TGTGCCAGCAGTTTAGGTCAATGGGATCGTGGCTACACCTTC. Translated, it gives CASSLGQWDRGYTF.

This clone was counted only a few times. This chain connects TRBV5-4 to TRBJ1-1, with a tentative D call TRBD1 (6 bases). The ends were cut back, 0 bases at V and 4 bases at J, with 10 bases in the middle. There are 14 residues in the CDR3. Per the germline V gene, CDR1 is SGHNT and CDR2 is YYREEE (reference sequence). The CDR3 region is CASSLDEGGTEAFF. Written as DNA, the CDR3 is TGTGCCAGCAGCTTGGATGAGGGGGGCACTGAAGCTTTCTTT. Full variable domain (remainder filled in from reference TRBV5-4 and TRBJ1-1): ETGVTQSPTHLIKTRGQQVTLRCSSQSGHNTVSWYQQALGQGPQFIFQYYREEENGRGNFPPRFSGLQFPNYSSELNVNALELDDSALYLCASSLDEGGTEAFFGQGTRLTVV.

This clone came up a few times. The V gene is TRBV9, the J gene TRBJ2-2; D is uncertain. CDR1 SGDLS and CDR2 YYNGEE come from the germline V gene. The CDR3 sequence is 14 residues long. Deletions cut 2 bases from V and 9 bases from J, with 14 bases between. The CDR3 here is CASSVFVGSRELFF. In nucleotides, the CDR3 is TGTGCCAGCAGCGTCTTTGTAGGCAGTCGGGAGCTGTTTTTT. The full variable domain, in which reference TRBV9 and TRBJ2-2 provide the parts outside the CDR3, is DSGVTQTPKHLITATGQRVTLRCSPRSGDLSVYWYQQSLDQGLQFLIQYYNGEERAKGNILERFSAQQFPDLHSELNLSSLELGDSALYFCASSVFVGSRELFFGEGSRLTVL.

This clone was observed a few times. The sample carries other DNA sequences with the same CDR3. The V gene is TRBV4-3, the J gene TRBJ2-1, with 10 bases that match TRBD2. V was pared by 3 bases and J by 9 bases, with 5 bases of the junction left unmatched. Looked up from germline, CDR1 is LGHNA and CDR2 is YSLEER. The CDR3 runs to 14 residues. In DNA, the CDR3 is TGCGCCAGCAGCCAGCTAGCGGGAGCGGCTGAGCAGTTCTTC. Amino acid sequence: CASSQLAGAAEQFF.

CDR3 loop: CASGSSRTPRDRDLTGANVLTF. The CDR3 bases are TGTGCTAGTGGTTCCTCTCGAACCCCACGGGACAGGGATCTAACTGGGGCCAACGTCCTGACTTTC. J is TRBJ2-6 and V is TRBV12-5; 9 bases match TRBD1. The V and J ends lost 4 bases and 2 bases, in that order; junction bases with no gene match: 21. CDR3 size: 22 residues. The germline CDR1 and CDR2 sequences are LGHNT and FRNRAP. The full variable domain, with the rest looked up from reference TRBV12-5 and TRBJ2-6, is DARVTQTPRHKVTEMGQEVTMRCQPILGHNTVFWYRQTMMQGLELLAYFRNRAPLDDSGMPKDRFSAEMPDATLATLKIQPSEPRDSAVYFCASGSSRTPRDRDLTGANVLTFGAGSRLTVL.

In DNA, the CDR3 is TGTGCCAGCAGTGCGGGGGAGGAGCTGCCCCAGCATTTT. It encodes CASSAGEELPQHF. V gene TRBV6-1 combines with J gene TRBJ1-5; D possibly corresponds to TRBD1 (5 bases). The CDR3 spans 13 residues. V shed 4 bases and J shed 9 bases, with 13 bases lying between them. Germline CDR1 is MNHNS and CDR2 is SASEGT.

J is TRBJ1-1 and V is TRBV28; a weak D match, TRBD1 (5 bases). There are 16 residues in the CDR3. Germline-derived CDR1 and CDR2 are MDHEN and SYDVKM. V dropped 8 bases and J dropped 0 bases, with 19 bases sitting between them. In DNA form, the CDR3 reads TGTGCCAGCCCCCCGGATCTGGGGCGCGTGAACACTGAAGCTTTCTTT. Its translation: CASPPDLGRVNTEAFF.

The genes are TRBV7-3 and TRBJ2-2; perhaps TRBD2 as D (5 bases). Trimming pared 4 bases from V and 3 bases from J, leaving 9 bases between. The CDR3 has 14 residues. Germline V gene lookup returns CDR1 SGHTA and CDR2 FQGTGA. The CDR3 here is CASSSSRDTGELFF. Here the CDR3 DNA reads TGTGCCAGCAGCTCTAGCCGGGACACCGGGGAGCTGTTTTTT.

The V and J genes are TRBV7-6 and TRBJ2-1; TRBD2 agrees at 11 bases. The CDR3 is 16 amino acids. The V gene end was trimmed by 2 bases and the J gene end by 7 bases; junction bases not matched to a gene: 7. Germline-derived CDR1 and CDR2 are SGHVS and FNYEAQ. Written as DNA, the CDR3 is TGTGCCAGCAGCTTATTAGCGGGAGGGCCATCAAATGAGCAGTTCTTC. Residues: CASSLLAGGPSNEQFF.

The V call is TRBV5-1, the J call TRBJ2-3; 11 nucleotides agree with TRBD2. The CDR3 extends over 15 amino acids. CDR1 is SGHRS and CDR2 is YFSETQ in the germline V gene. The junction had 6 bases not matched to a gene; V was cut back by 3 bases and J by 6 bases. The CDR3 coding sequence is TGCGCCAGCAGCTGGGTAGCGGGAGGGCTGGATACGCAGTATTTT. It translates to CASSWVAGGLDTQYF.

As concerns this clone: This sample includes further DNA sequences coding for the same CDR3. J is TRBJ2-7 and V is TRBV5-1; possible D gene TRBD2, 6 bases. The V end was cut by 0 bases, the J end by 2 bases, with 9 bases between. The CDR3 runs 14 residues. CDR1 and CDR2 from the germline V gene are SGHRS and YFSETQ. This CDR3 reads CASSLVRGTYEQYF. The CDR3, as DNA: TGCGCCAGCAGCTTGGTGCGGGGAACCTACGAGCAGTACTTC.

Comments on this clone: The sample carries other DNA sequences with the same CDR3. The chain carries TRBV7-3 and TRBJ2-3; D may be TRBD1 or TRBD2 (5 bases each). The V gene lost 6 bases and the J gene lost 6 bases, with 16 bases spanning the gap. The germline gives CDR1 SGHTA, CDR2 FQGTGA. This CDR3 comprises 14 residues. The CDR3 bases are TGTGCCAGCAGTCCCGGGACCACCGGGGATACGCAGTATTTT. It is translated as CASSPGTTGDTQYF.

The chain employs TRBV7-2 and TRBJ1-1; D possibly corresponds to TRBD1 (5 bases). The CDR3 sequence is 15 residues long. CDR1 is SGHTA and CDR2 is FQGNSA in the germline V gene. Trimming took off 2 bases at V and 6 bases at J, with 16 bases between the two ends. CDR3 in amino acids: CASSLIRGTTSEAFF. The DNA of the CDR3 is TGTGCCAGCAGCTTAATAAGGGGCACAACTTCTGAAGCTTTCTTT.

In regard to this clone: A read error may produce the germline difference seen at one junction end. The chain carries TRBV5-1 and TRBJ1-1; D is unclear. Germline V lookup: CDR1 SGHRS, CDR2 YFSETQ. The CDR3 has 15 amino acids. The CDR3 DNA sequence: TGCGCCAGCAGTTTGGTGGGGATGGTGAACACTGAAGCTTTCTTT. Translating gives CASSLVGMVNTEAFF.

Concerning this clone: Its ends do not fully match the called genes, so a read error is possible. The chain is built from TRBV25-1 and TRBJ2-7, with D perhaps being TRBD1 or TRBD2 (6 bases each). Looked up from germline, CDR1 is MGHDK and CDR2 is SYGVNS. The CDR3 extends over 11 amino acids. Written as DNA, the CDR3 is TGTGCCAGCAGTGGAAATAGGGGGACTTGGTTC. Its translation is CASSGNRGTWF.

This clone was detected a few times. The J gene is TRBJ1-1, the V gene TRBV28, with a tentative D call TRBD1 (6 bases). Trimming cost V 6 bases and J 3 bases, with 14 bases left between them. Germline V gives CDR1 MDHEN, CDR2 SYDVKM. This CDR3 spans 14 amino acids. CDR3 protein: CASRETGSYTEAFF. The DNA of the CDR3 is TGTGCCAGCAGGGAAACAGGGTCCTACACTGAAGCTTTCTTT.

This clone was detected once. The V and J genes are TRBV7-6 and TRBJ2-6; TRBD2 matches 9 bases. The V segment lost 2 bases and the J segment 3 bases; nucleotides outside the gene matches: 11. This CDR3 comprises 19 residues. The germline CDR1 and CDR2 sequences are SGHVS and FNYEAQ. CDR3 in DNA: TGTGCCAGCAGCTTACCCAAGGCGGGAGGGCCCGGTGGGGCCAACGTCCTGACTTTC. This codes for CASSLPKAGGPGGANVLTF. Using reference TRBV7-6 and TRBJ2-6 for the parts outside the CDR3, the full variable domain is GAGVSQSPRYKVTKRGQDVALRCDPISGHVSLYWYRQALGQGPEFLTYFNYEAQQDKSGLPNDRFSAERPEGSISTLTIQRTEQRDSAMYRCASSLPKAGGPGGANVLTFGAGSRLTVL.

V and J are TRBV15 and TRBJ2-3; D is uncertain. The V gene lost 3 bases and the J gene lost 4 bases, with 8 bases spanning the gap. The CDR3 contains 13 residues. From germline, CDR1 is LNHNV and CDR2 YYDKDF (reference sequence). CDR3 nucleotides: TGTGCCACCAGCAGGCAGATCGCAGATACGCAGTATTTT. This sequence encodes CATSRQIADTQYF.